These T cell receptor beta chains were read from a single sample in a study of cytomegalovirus exposure and HLA in healthy donors. Here immunoSEQ multiplex PCR was the method, and the copy in TCRdb shows in-frame clones only, minus some. This table holds some 90,000 clones, roughly three quarters found once. Sequences were obtained from PBMCs. All receptors come from a man aged 35 to 55 in good health and CMV-seronegative. Each CDR3 is given with its conserved first and last residue. A D gene is named only where the DNA matches it firmly. Clone size is stated in some rows and not others, as once, few, many or a class when expanded.

d_call | clone_size | j_call | v_call | cdr3_aa | cdr3_nt
. | few | TRBJ1-6 | TRBV9 | CASSAGGEFSPLHF | TGTGCCAGCAGCGCCGGAGGGGAGTTTTCACCCCTCCACTTT
TRBD1 | . | TRBJ1-4 | TRBV9 | CASSVGPGQGISEKLFF | TGTGCCAGCAGCGTGGGACCGGGACAGGGGATTAGCGAAAAACTGTTTTTT
TRBD1 | few | TRBJ1-5 | TRBV5-1 | CASSLTGGADQPQHF | TGCGCCAGCAGCCTAACAGGGGGCGCGGATCAGCCCCAGCATTTT
. | once | TRBJ1-1 | TRBV7-9 | CASSYGGGMTEAFF | TGTGCCAGCAGCTATGGGGGAGGAATGACTGAAGCTTTCTTT
TRBD1 | . | TRBJ1-6 | TRBV30 | CASHAWTGGYNSPLHF | TGTGCCTCCCACGCGTGGACAGGGGGTTATAATTCACCCCTCCACTTT
TRBD2 | . | TRBJ2-3 | TRBV23-1 | CASSQLAGAINTQYF | TGCGCCAGCAGTCAGCTAGCGGGGGCGATTAATACGCAGTATTTT
. | . | TRBJ2-6 | TRBV4-3 | CASSQDSANSGANVLTF | TGCGCCAGCAGCCAAGATAGTGCGAACTCTGGGGCCAACGTCCTGACTTTC
TRBD1 | . | TRBJ1-1 | TRBV28 | CASSLLGQSNTEAFF | TGTGCCAGCAGTTTGTTGGGACAGAGTAACACTGAAGCTTTCTTT
TRBD1 | . | TRBJ1-5 | TRBV18 | CASSPWTGGGQPQHF | TGTGCCAGCTCACCATGGACAGGGGGCGGACAGCCCCAGCATTTT
TRBD1 | . | TRBJ1-1 | TRBV5-6 | CASSRNRGRGIAGTEAFF | TGTGCCAGCAGCCGAAACCGGGGCAGGGGGATTGCGGGCACTGAAGCTTTCTTT
. | . | TRBJ1-2 | TRBV4-3 | CASSQISGAPNYGYTF | TGCGCCAGCAGCCAAATCTCGGGTGCTCCTAACTATGGCTACACCTTC
. | . | TRBJ2-7 | TRBV27 | CASSLSDSYEQYF | TGTGCCAGCAGTTTATCGGACAGCTACGAGCAGTACTTC
. | . | TRBJ2-5 | TRBV4-3 | CASSQDRQGMGETQYF | TGCGCCAGCAGCCAAGATAGGCAGGGGATGGGAGAGACCCAGTACTTC
TRBD1 | . | TRBJ1-2 | TRBV5-1 | CASSSGTGAPEDGYTF | TGCGCCAGCAGCTCAGGGACAGGGGCCCCTGAGGATGGCTACACCTTC
. | once | TRBJ1-5 | TRBV7-8 | CASSFRGGYNQPQHF | TGTGCCAGCAGCTTCCGTGGGGGGTACAATCAGCCCCAGCATTTT
. | once | TRBJ2-7 | TRBV6-1 | CASIRTQGLSYEQYF | TGTGCCAGCATTAGGACCCAGGGGCTCTCCTACGAGCAGTACTTC